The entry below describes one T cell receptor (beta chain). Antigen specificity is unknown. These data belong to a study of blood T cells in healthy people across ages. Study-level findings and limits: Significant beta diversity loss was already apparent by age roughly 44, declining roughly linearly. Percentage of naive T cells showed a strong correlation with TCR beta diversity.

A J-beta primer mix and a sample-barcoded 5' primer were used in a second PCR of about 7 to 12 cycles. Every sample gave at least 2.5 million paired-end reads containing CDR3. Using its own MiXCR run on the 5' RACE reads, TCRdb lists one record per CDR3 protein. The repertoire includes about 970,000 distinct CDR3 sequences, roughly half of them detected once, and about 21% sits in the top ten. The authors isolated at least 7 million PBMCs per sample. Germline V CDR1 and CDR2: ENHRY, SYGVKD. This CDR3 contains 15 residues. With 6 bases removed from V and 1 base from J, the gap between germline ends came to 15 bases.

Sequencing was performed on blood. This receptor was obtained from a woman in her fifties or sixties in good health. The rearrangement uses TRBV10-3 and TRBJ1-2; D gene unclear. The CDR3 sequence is CAIRTQERLNYGYTF. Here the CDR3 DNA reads TGTGCCATCAGGACTCAGGAGCGGCTTAACTATGGCTACACCTTC.